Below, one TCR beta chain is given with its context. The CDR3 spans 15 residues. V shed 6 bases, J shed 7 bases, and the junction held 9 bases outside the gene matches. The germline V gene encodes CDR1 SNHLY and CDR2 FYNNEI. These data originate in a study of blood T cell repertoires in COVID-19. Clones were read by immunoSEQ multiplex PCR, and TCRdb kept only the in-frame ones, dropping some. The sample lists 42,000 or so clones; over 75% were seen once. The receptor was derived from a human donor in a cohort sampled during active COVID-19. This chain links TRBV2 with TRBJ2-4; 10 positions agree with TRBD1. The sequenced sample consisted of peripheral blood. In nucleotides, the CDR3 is TGTGCCAGCAGGGCTCCGGGACAGGGGAATAACATTCAGTACTTC. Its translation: CASRAPGQGNNIQYF.